The T cell receptor (beta chain) described here comes from a study of PD-1 blockade in classical Hodgkin lymphoma. Study-level points and caveats: Lower baseline TCR diversity was reported for newly diagnosed patients than for healthy donors. TCR diversity rose significantly by C4D1 in CD4+ but not CD8+ cells.

Germline V lookup: CDR1 MGHDK, CDR2 SYGVNS. This CDR3 is built from 13 residues. V lost 7 bases and J lost 4, with 13 bases in between. Sequencing used immunoSEQ multiplex PCR; TCRdb keeps in-frame clones, though not all of them. In the table there are around 19,000 clones, approximately 80% of which are singletons. The time point was: cycle 4 day 1 (C4D1), after 6 weeks of nivolumab. All patients relapsed after autologous stem cell transplantation, and brentuximab vedotin exposure varied. The table lists this clone with a count of one. As yet, its antigen is unknown. The receptor comes from a human donor with classical Hodgkin lymphoma. The specimen comprised peripheral blood mononuclear cells (PBMCs), sampled before the fourth cycle of nivolumab. The gene calls are TRBV25-1 and TRBJ1-2; no clear D. CDR3 protein: CASISEQSYGYTF. The CDR3 region has the DNA TGTGCCAGCATCTCGGAACAATCCTATGGCTACACCTTC.